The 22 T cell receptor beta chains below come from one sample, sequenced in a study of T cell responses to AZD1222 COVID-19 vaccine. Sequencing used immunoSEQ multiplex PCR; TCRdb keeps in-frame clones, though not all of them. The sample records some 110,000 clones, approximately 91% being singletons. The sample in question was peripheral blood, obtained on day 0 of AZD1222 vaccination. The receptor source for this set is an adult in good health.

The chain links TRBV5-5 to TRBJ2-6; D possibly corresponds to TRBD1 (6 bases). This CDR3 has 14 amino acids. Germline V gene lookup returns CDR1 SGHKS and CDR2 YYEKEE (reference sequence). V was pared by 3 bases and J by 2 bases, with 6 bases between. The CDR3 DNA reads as TGTGCCAGCAGCTCAGGGGCTGGGGCCAACGTCCTGACTTTC. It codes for CASSSGAGANVLTF.

CDR3 region: CASSEIYEQYF. In DNA, the CDR3 is TGTGCCAGCAGTGAAATCTACGAGCAGTACTTC. This chain joins TRBV25-1 and TRBJ2-7; D unresolved. The CDR3 is 11 amino acids. The germline V gene encodes CDR1 MGHDK and CDR2 SYGVNS. Trimming stripped 2 bases from V and 3 bases from J, with 2 bases between.

This CDR3 reads CASSPGTANTEAFF. CDR3 coding DNA: TGTGCCAGCAGCCCCGGGACGGCTAACACTGAAGCTTTCTTT. This chain joins TRBV5-6 and TRBJ1-1, with D possibly matching TRBD1 (5 bases). The CDR3 is 14 residues long. V gave up 4 bases and J gave up 2 bases, with 12 bases separating them. CDR1 and CDR2 (germline): SGHDT, YYEEEE.

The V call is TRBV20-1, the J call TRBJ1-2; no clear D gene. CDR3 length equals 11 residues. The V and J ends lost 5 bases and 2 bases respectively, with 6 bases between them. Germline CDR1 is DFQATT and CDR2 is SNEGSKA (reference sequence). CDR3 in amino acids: CSAPGNYGYTF. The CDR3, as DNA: TGCAGTGCTCCGGGGAACTATGGCTACACCTTC.

Written as DNA, the CDR3 is TGTGCCAGTAGTATACAGGGGAGGGAAAAACTGTTTTTT. Its protein is CASSIQGREKLFF. This chain links TRBV19 with TRBJ1-4, with TRBD1 as a possible D gene (6 bases). The V and J ends lost 2 bases and 8 bases respectively, with 9 bases between them. Germline CDR1 LNHDA, CDR2 SQIVND (reference sequence). The CDR3 spans 13 residues.

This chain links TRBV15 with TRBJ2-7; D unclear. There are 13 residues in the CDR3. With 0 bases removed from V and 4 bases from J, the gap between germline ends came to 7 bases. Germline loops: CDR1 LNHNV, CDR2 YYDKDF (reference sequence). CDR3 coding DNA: TGTGCCACCAGCAGAGAGTTTGTGTACGAGCAGTACTTC. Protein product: CATSREFVYEQYF.

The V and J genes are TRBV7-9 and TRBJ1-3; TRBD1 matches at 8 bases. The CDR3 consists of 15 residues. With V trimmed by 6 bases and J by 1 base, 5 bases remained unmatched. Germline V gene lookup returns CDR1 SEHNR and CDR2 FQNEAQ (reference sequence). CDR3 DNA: TGTGCCAGCAGACCCAGGGGGCAGTCTGGAAACACCATATATTTT. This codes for CASRPRGQSGNTIYF.

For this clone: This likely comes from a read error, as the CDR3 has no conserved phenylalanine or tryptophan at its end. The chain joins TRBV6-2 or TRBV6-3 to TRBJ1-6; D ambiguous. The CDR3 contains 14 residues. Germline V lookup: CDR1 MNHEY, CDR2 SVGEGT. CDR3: CASSDSSNFSPLHL. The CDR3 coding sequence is TGTGCCAGCAGTGACTCCTCAAATTTCTCACCCCTCCACCTT.

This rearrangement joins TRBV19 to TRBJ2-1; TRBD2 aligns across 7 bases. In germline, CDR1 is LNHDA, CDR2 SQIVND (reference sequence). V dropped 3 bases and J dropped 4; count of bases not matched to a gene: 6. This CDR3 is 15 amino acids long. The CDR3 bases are TGTGCCAGTAGTATCGCCGGCGGGGGATACAATGAGCAGTTCTTC. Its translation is CASSIAGGGYNEQFF.

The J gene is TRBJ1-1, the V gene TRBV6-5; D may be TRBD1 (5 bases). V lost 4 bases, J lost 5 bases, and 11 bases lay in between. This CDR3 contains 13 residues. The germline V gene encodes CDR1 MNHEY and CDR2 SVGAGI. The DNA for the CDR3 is TGTGCCAGCAGTTCAGAGGGGAGGACTGAAGCTTTCTTT. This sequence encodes CASSSEGRTEAFF.

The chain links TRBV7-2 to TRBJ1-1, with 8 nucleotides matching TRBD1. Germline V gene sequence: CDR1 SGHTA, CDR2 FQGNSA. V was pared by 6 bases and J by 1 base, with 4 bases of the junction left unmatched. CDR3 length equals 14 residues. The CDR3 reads CASRQTGGNTEAFF. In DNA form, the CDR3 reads TGTGCCAGCAGACAAACAGGGGGGAACACTGAAGCTTTCTTT.

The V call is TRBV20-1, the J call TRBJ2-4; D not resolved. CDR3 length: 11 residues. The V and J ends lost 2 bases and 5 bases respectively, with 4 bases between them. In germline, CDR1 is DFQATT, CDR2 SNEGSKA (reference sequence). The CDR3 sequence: CSARLENIQYF. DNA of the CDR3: TGCAGTGCTAGACTGGAAAACATTCAGTACTTC.

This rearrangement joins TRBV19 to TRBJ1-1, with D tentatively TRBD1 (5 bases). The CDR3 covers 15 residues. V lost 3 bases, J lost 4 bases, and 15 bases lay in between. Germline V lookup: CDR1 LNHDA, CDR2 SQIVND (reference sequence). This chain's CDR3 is CASSIKGWGSTEAFF. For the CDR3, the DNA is TGTGCCAGTAGTATTAAGGGGTGGGGAAGCACTGAAGCTTTCTTT.

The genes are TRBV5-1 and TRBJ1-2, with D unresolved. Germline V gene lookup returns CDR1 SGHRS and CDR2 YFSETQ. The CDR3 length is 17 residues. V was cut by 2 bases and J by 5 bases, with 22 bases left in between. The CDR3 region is CASSFTALVPPSYGYTF. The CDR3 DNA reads TGCGCCAGCAGCTTCACCGCCCTCGTTCCCCCATCGTATGGCTACACCTTC. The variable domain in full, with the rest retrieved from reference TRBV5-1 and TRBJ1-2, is KAGVTQTPRYLIKTRGQQVTLSCSPISGHRSVSWYQQTPGQGLQFLFEYFSETQRNKGNFPGRFSGRQFSNSRSEMNVSTLELGDSALYLCASSFTALVPPSYGYTFGSGTRLTVV.

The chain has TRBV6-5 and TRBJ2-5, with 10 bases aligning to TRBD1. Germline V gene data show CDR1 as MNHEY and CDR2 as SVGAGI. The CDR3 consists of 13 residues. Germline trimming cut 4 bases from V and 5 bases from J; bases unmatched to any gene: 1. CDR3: CASSSGQGETQYF. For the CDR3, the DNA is TGTGCCAGCAGTTCGGGACAGGGGGAGACCCAGTACTTC.

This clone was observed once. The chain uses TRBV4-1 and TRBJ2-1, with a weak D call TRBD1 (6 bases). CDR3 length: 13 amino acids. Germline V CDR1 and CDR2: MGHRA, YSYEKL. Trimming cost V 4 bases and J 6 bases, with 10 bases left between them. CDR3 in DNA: TGCGCCAGCAGCCCACGAGGGGGCAATGAGCAGTTCTTC. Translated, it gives CASSPRGGNEQFF.

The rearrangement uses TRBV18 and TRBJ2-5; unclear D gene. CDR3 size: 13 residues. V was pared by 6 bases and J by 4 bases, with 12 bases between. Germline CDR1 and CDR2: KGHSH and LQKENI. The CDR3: CASSPPGIETQYF. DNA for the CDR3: TGTGCCAGCTCTCCCCCGGGCATAGAGACCCAGTACTTC.

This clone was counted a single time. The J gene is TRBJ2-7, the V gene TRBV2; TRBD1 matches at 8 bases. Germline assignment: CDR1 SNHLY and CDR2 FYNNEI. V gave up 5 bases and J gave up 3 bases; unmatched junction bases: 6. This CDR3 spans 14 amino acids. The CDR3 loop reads CASSYGTGNYEQYF. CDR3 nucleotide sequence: TGTGCCAGCAGTTATGGGACAGGAAACTACGAGCAGTACTTC.

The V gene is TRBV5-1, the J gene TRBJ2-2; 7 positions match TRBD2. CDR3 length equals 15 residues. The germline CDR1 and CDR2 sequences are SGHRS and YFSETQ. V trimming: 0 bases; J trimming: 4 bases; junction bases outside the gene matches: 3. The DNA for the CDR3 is TGCGCCAGCAGCTTGGGTGGACTAGGCACCGGGGAGCTGTTTTTT. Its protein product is CASSLGGLGTGELFF.

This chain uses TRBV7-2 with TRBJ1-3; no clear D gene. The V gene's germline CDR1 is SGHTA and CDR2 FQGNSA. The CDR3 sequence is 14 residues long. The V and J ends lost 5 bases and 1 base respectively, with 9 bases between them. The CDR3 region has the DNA TGTGCCAGCAGCGAATGGGTTTCTGGAAACACCATATATTTT. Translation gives CASSEWVSGNTIYF.

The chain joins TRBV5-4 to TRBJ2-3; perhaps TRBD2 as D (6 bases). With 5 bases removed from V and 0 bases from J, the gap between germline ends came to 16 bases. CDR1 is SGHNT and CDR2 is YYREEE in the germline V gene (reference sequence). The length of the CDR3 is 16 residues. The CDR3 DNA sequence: TGTGCCAGCAGGCTAGAAGTAGCGGCCAGCACAGATACGCAGTATTTT. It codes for CASRLEVAASTDTQYF. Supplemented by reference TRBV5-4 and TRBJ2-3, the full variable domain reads ETGVTQSPTHLIKTRGQQVTLRCSSQSGHNTVSWYQQALGQGPQFIFQYYREEENGRGNFPPRFSGLQFPNYSSELNVNALELDDSALYLCASRLEVAASTDTQYFGPGTRLTVL.

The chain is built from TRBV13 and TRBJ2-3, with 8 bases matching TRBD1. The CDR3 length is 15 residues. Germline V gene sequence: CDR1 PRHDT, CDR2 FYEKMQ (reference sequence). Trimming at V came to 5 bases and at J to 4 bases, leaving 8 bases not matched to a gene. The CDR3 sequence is CASSTRTGKADTQYF. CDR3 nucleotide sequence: TGTGCCAGCAGCACTCGGACAGGGAAGGCAGATACGCAGTATTTT. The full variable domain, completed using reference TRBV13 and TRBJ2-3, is AAGVIQSPRHLIKEKRETATLKCYPIPRHDTVYWYQQGPGQDPQFLISFYEKMQSDKGSIPDRFSAQQFSDYHSELNMSSLELGDSALYFCASSTRTGKADTQYFGPGTRLTVL.